This TCR beta chain appears in the sequencing data of a study of cytomegalovirus exposure and HLA in healthy donors. Study results and limitations: In the 90 to 150 validation repertoires, more than 85% of cluster scores exceeded 0, per a later analysis.

In the case of this clone: Its target is unknown.

Germline assignment: CDR1 MNHEY and CDR2 SMNVEV (reference sequence). Trimming cost V 5 bases and J 2 bases; bases outside gene matches: 6. The CDR3 runs to 15 residues. The study drew the donors from its roughly 110-subject validation cohort, separate from the approximately 700-subject first cohort. Assay: immunoSEQ multiplex PCR; the TCRdb copy retains only in-frame clones and omits some. The sample lists roughly 65,000 clones; 92% were seen once. This sequence originates from a young man in good health and CMV-seropositive. The gene calls are TRBV27 and TRBJ2-5; 9 positions agree with TRBD1. Sequenced: PBMCs. CDR3 sequence (DNA): TGTGCCAGCAGTCCCAAGACAGGGGGACAAGAGACCCAGTACTTC. Translation gives CASSPKTGGQETQYF.